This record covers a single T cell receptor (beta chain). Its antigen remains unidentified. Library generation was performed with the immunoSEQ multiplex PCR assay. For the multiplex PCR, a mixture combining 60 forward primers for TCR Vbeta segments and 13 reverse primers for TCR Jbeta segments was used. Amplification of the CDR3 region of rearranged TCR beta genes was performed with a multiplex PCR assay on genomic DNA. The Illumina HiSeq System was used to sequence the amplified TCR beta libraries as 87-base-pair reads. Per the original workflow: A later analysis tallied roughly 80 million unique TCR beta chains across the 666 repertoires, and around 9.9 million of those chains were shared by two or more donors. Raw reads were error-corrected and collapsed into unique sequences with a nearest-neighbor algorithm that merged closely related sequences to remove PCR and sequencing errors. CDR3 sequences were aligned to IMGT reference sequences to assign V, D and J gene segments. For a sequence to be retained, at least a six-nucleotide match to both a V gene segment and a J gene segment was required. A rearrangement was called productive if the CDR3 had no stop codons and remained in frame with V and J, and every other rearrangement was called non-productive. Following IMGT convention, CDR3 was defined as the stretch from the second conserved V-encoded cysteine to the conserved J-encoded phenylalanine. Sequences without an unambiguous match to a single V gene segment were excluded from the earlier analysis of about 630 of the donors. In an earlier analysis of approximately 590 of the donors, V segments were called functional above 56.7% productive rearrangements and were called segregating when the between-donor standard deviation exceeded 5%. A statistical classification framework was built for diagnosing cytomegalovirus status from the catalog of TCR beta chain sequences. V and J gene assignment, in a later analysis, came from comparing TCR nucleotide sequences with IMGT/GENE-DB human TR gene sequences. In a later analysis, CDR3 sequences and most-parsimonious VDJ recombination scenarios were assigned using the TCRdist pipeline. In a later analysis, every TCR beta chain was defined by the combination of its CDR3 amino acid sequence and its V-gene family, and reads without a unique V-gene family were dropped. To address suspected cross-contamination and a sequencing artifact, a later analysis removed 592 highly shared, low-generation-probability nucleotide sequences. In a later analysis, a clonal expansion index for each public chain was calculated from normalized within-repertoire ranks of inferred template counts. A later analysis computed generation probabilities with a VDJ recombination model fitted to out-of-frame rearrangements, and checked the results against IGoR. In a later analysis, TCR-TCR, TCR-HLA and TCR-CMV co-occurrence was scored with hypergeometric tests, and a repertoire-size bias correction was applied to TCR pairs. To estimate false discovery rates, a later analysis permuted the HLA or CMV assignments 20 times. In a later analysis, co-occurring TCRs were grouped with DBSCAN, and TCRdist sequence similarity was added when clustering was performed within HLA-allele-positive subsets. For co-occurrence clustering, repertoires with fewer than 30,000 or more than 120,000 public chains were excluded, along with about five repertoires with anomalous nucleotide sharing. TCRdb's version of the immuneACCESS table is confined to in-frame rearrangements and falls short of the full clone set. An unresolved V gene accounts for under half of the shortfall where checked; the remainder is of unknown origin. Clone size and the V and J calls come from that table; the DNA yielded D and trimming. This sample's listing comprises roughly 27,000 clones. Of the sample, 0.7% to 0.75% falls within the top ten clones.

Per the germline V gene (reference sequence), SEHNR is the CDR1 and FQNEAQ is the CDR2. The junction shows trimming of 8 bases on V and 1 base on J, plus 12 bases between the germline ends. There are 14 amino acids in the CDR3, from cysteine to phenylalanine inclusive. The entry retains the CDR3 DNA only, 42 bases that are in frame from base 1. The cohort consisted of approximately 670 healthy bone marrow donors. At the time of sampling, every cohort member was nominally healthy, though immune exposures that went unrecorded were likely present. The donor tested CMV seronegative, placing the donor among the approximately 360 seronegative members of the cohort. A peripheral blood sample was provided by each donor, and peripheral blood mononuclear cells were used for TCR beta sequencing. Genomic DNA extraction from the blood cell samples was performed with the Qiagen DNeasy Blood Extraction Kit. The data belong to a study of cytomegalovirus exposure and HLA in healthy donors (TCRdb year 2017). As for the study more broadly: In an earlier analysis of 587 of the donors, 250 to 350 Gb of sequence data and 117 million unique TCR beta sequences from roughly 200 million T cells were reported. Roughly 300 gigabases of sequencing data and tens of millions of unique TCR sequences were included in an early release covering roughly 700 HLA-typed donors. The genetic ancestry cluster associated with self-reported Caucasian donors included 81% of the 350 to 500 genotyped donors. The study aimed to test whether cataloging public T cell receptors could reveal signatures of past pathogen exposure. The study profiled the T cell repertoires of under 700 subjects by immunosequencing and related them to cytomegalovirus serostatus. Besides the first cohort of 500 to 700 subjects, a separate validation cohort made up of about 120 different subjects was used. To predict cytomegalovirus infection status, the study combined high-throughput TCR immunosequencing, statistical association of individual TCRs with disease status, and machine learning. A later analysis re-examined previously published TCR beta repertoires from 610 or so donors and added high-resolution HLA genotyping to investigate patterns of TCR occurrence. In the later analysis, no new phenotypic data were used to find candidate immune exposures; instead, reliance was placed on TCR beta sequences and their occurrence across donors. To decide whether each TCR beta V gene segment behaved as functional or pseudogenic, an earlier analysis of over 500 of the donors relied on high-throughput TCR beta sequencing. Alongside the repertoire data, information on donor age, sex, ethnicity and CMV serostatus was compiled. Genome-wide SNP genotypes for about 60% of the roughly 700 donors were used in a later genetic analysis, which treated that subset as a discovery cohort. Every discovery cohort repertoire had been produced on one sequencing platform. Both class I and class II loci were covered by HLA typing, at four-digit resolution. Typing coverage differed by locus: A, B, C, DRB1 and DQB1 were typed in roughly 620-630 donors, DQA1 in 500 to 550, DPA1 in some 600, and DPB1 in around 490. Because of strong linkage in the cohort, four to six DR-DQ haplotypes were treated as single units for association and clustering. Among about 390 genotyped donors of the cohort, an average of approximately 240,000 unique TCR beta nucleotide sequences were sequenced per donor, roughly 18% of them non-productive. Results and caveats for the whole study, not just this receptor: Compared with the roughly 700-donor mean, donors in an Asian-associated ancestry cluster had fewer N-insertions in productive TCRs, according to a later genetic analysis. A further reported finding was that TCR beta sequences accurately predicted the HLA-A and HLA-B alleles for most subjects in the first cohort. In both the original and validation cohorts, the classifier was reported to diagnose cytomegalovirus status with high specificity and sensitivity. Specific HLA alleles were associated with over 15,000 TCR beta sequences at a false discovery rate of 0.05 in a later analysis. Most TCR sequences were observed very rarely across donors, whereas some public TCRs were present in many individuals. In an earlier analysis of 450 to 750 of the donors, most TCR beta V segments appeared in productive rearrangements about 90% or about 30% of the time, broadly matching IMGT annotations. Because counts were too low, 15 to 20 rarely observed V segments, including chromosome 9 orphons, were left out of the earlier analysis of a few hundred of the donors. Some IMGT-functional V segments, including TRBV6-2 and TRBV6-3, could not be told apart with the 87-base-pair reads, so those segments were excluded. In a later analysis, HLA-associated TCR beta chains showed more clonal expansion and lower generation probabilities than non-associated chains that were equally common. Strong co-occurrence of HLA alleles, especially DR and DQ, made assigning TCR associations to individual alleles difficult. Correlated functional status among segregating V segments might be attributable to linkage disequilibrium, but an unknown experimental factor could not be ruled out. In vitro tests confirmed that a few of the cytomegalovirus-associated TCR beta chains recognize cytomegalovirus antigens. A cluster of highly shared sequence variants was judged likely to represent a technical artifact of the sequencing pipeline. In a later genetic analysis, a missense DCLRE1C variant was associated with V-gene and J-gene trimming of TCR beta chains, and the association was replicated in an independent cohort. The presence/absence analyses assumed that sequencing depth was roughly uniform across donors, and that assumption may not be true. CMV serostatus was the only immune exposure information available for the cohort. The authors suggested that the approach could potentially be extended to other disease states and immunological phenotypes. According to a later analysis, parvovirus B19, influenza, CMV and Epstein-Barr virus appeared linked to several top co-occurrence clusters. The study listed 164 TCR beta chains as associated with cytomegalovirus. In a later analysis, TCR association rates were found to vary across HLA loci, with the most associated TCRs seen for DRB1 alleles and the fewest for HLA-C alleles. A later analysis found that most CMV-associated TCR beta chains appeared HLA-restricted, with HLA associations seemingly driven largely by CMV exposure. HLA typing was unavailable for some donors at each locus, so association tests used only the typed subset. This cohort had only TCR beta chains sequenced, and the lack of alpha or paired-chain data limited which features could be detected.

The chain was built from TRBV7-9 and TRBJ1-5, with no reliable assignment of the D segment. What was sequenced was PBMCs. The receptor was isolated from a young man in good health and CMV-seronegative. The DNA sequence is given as TGTGCCAGCGGGGAGCAGAGCAGCAATCAGCCCCAGCATTTT. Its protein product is CASGEQSSNQPQHF.